This is a list of T cell receptor beta chains from one sample in a study of graft-versus-host responses after intestinal transplantation. TCRdb keeps only in-frame clones here, not all; method: immunoSEQ multiplex PCR. The sample consists of about 63,000 clones, about nine tenths of them appearing once. Source: ileum tissue, taken around 350 days after transplant. The receptors originated from a human patient who received an intestinal transplant, so some T cells may come from the graft donor. Each CDR3 is given with its conserved first and last residue. D genes are given only for firm matches. Not all rows give a size; the values are once, few, many and, for expanded clones, a class.

V gene: TRBV28; D gene: TRBD1; J gene: TRBJ1-4; clone size: -; CDR3 protein: CASSRGQGGEKLFF; CDR3 DNA: TGTGCCAGCAGTCGTGGACAGGGTGGCGAAAAACTGTTTTTT
V gene: TRBV13; D gene: TRBD1; J gene: TRBJ1-2; clone size: once; CDR3 protein: CASRDRERYGYTF; CDR3 DNA: TGTGCCAGCAGAGACAGGGAACGCTATGGCTACACCTTC
V gene: TRBV6-4; D gene: -; J gene: TRBJ2-1; clone size: -; CDR3 protein: CASRGGGYYNEQFF; CDR3 DNA: TGTGCCAGCAGAGGGGGGGGGTACTACAATGAGCAGTTCTTC
V gene: TRBV2; D gene: -; J gene: TRBJ1-6; clone size: -; CDR3 protein: CASSGWDPYNSPLHF; CDR3 DNA: TGTGCCAGCAGTGGGTGGGACCCTTATAATTCACCCCTCCACTTT
V gene: TRBV9; D gene: -; J gene: TRBJ1-1; clone size: -; CDR3 protein: CASSVAGYTEAFF; CDR3 DNA: TGTGCCAGCAGCGTAGCGGGGTATACTGAAGCTTTCTTT
V gene: TRBV11-2; D gene: -; J gene: TRBJ1-6; clone size: -; CDR3 protein: CASSLDPLGNSPLHF; CDR3 DNA: TGTGCCAGCAGCTTAGATCCCTTGGGTAATTCACCCCTCCACTTT
V gene: TRBV14; D gene: -; J gene: TRBJ2-5; clone size: once; CDR3 protein: CASSQDRGTLPKETQYF; CDR3 DNA: TGTGCCAGCAGCCAAGATCGAGGGACCCTTCCTAAAGAGACCCAGTACTTC
V gene: TRBV4-1; D gene: -; J gene: TRBJ2-7; clone size: -; CDR3 protein: CASSQERGIYEQYF; CDR3 DNA: TGCGCCAGCAGCCAAGAACGGGGAATCTACGAGCAGTACTTC
V gene: TRBV15; D gene: -; J gene: TRBJ1-5; clone size: -; CDR3 protein: CATSRAGDNQPQHF; CDR3 DNA: TGTGCCACCAGCAGAGCAGGTGACAATCAGCCCCAGCATTTT
V gene: TRBV6-5; D gene: TRBD1; J gene: TRBJ2-7; clone size: -; CDR3 protein: CASSYPSGTGNEQYF; CDR3 DNA: TGTGCCAGCAGTTATCCCAGCGGGACAGGGAACGAGCAGTACTTC